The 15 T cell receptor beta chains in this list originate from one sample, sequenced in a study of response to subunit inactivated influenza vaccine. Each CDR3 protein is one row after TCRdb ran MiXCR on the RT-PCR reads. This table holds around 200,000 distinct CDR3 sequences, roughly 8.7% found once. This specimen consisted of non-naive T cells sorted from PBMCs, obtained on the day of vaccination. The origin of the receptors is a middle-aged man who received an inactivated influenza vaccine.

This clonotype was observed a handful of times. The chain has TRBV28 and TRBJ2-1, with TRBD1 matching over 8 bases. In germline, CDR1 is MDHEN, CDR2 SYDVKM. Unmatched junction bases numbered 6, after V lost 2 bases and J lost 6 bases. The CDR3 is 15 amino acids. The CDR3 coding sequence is TGTGCCAGCAGTTTACTGCAGGGGGCTGCCAATGAGCAGTTCTTC. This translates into CASSLLQGAANEQFF.

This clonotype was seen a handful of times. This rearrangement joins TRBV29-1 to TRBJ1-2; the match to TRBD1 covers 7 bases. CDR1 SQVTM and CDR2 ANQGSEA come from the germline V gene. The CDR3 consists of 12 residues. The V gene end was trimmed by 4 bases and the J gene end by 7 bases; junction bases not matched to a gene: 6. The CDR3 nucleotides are TGCAGCGTTGGGGACAGCCTTCCTGGCTACACCTTC. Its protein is CSVGDSLPGYTF.

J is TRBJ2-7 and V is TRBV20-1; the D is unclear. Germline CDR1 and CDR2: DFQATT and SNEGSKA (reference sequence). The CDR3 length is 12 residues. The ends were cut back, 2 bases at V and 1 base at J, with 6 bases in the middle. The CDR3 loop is CSARTTSYEQYF. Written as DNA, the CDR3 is TGCAGTGCTAGAACAACTTCCTACGAGCAGTACTTC.

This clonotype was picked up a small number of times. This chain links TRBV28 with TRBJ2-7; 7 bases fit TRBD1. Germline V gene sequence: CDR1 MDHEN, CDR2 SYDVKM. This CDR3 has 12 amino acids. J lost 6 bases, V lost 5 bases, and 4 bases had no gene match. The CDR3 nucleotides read TGTGCCAGCAGTCAGGGACAGTCCGAGCAGTACTTC. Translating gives CASSQGQSEQYF. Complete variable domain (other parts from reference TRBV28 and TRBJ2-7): DVKVTQSSRYLVKRTGEKVFLECVQDMDHENMFWYRQDPGLGLRLIYFSYDVKMKEKGDIPEGYSVSREKKERFSLILESASTNQTSMYLCASSQGQSEQYFGPGTRLTVT.

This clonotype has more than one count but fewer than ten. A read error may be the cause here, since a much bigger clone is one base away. In nucleotides, the CDR3 is TGTGCCAGCAGCCCAGGGGGCAGGTCCTACGAGCAGTACTTC. Its protein is CASSPGGRSYEQYF. The rearrangement joins TRBV3-1 to TRBJ2-7, with 8 bases identical to TRBD1. Per the germline V gene, CDR1 is LGHDT and CDR2 is YNNKEL (reference sequence). The CDR3 contains 14 residues. V lost 4 bases to trimming and J lost 1 base; unmatched junction nucleotides: 3.

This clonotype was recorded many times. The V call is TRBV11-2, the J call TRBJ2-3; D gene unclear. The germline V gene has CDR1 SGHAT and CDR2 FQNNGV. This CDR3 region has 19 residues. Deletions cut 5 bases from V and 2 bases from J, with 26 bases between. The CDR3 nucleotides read TGTGCCAGCAGCGCATCAGTTCCGCGAAGCCCGTCGAACACAGATACGCAGTATTTT. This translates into CASSASVPRSPSNTDTQYF.

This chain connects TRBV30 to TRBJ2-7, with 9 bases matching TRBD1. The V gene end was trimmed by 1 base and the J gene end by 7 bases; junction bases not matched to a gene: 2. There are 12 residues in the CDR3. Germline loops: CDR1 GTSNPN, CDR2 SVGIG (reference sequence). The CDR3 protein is CAWSGTGVEQYF. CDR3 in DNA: TGTGCCTGGAGTGGGACAGGGGTAGAGCAGTACTTC.

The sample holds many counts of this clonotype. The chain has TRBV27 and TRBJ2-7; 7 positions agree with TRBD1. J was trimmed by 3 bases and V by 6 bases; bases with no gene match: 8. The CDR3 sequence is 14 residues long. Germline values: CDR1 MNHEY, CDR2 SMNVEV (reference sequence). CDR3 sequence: CASRIDRVHYEQYF. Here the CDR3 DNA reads TGTGCCAGCAGAATAGACAGGGTCCACTACGAGCAGTACTTC.

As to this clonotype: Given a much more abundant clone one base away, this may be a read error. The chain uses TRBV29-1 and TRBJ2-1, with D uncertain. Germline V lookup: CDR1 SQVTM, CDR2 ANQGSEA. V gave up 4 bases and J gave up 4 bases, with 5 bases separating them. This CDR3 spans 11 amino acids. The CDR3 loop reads CSVGMYNEQFF. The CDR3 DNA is TGCAGCGTTGGAATGTACAATGAGCAGTTCTTC.

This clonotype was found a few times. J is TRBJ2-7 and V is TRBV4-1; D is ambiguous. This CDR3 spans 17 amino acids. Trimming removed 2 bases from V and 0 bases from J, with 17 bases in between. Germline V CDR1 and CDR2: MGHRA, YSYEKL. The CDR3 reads CASSQRIEWPLSYEQYF. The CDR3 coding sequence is TGCGCCAGCAGCCAAAGGATCGAATGGCCACTCTCCTACGAGCAGTACTTC.

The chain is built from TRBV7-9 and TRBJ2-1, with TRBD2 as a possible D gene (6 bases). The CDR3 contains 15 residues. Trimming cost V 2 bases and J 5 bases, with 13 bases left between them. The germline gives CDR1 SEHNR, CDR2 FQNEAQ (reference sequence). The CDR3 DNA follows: TGTGCCAGCAGCTTAATCGGGGGAGTGGACAATGAGCAGTTCTTC. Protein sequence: CASSLIGGVDNEQFF. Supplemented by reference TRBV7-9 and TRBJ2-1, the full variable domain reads DTGVSQNPRHKITKRGQNVTFRCDPISEHNRLYWYRQTLGQGPEFLTYFQNEAQLEKSRLLSDRFSAERPKGSFSTLEIQRTEQGDSAMYLCASSLIGGVDNEQFFGPGTRLTVL.

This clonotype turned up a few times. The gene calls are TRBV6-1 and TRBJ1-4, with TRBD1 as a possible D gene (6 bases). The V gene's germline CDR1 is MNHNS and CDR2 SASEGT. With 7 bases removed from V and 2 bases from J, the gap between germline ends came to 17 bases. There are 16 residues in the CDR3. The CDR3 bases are TGTGCCAGCACCGCTTGGGGGGCGATCACTAATGAAAAACTGTTTTTT. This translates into CASTAWGAITNEKLFF.

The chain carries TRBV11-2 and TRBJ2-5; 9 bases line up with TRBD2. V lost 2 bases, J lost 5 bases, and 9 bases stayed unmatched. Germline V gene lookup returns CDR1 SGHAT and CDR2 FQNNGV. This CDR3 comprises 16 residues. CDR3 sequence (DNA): TGTGCCAGCAGCTTAATAATGGCGGGAGGGCCGGAGACCCAGTACTTC. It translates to CASSLIMAGGPETQYF. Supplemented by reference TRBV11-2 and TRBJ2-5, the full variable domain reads EAGVAQSPRYKIIEKRQSVAFWCNPISGHATLYWYQQILGQGPKLLIQFQNNGVVDDSQLPKDRFSAERLKGVDSTLKIQPAKLEDSAVYLCASSLIMAGGPETQYFGPGTRLLVL.

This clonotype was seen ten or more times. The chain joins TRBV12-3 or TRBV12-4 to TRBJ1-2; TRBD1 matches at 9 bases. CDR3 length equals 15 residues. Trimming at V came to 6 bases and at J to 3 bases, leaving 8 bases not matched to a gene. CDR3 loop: CASRGDRARDYGYTF. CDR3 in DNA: TGTGCCAGCAGGGGGGACAGGGCCCGGGACTATGGCTACACCTTC.

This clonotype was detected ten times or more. The CDR3 is CSGGQVFQPQHF. CDR3 nucleotides: TGCAGCGGAGGACAGGTATTTCAGCCCCAGCATTTT. The chain combines TRBV29-1 with TRBJ1-5; 7 bases are a match to TRBD1. CDR1 is SQVTM and CDR2 is ANQGSEA in the germline V gene. The CDR3 is 12 residues long. After removal of 7 bases from V and 6 bases from J, the junction contained 6 bases not matched to a gene.